This T cell receptor (beta chain) was obtained from a study of cytomegalovirus exposure and HLA in healthy donors. As for the study in general: Of all 380 or so donors who were genotyped, under 90% belonged to the Caucasian-associated ancestry cluster.

Whole-study results and caveats: Versus the roughly 700-donor mean, an Asian-associated ancestry cluster reportedly showed fewer N-insertions in a later analysis. Associated with HLA alleles at 0.05 false discovery rate in a later analysis were about 17,000 TCR beta sequences.

About this clone itself: The target antigen is unknown.

Primers for the PCR totalled 60 Vbeta and 13 Jbeta. Libraries were prepared by immunoSEQ multiplex PCR; TCRdb keeps only in-frame clonotypes and omits some of them. The data show some 190,000 clones, with more than 70% seen just once and around 1% held by the top ten. The V end was cut by 4 bases, the J end by 0 bases, with 6 bases between. The CDR3 spans 13 residues. Germline CDR1 and CDR2: MNHNS and SASEGT. This receptor was obtained from a woman in her thirties or forties in good health and CMV-seronegative. The sequenced sample was PBMCs. The chain is built from TRBV6-1 and TRBJ1-2; tentatively, D is TRBD1 (6 bases). The CDR3, as DNA: TGTGCCAGCAGTGGACAGGCTAACTATGGCTACACCTTC. It translates to CASSGQANYGYTF.